One T cell receptor (beta chain) is described in this entry. The antigen is undetermined. V gave up 2 bases and J gave up 9 bases; unmatched junction bases: 6. This CDR3 comprises 15 residues. Germline V gene data show CDR1 as SGHDT and CDR2 as YYEEEE. The data originate from a study of OX40 agonist ivuxolimab in advanced cancers. Study-level information: Dose-escalation patients' cancers were hepatocellular carcinoma, melanoma, renal cell or head and neck cancer. Partial responses occurred in three patients (one hepatocellular carcinoma, two cutaneous melanoma). Under the entry rules, prior anti-PD-1, anti-PD-L1 or anti-CTLA-4 therapy was allowed, and about 38% had some. Study-wide results and caveats: Clonal expansion among partial responders at 0.1-3.0 mg/kg ranked near the lowest.

The repertoire was sequenced with immunoSEQ multiplex PCR; TCRdb's copy has only in-frame clones and lacks some. The sample records tens of thousands of clones, more than 85% being singletons. The TCR was taken from an adult with an advanced solid tumor such as melanoma, head and neck, liver or kidney cancer. The sample consisted of CD4+ or CD8+ T cells sorted from blood, taken in a trial of the OX40 agonist ivuxolimab. The chain recombines TRBV5-6 with TRBJ2-1; 12 positions agree with TRBD2. This CDR3 reads CASSFGTSGLGEQFF. The CDR3 coding sequence is TGTGCCAGCAGCTTCGGGACTAGCGGGCTCGGTGAGCAGTTCTTC.